This TCR beta chain was retrieved from a study of T cell repertoires in cytomegalovirus infection. The junction had 4 bases not matched to a gene; V was cut back by 3 bases and J by 0 bases. The germline V gene encodes CDR1 SEHNR and CDR2 FQNEAQ (reference sequence). The CDR3 sequence is 15 residues long. TCRdb analysed the reads with MiXCR anew, one entry per CDR3 protein. Among a few hundred thousand distinct CDR3 sequences listed, about 17% were seen once. There are many counts of this clonotype. The receptor comes from a human donor in good health (CMV status not recorded). Some clones in this sample may be carry-over from other donors' samples. V usage is TRBV7-9 and J usage is TRBJ1-2, with 7 bases aligning to TRBD1. The sequenced material came from CD8+ T cells from PBMCs. CDR3 bases: TGTGCCAGCAGCTTGACAGGGTCATCTAACTATGGCTACACCTTC. It encodes CASSLTGSSNYGYTF.